The rows below give T cell receptor beta chains drawn from one sample of a study of T-cell memory formation after mild COVID-19. In TCRdb, the 5' RACE reads were re-called with MiXCR into one record per CDR3 protein. The sample lists fewer than 150,000 distinct CDR3 sequences, approximately 21% occurring once. The specimen was PBMCs or a T cell subset sorted from them (not recorded which). These receptors all come from a man aged 18 to 29 who had mild COVID-19 (a few samples of this study predate the infection). Cell type and time point are not known. CDR3s include the opening cysteine and the closing phenylalanine or tryptophan. The D gene is left open where the match is weak. Not every row has a clone size; where given, it reads once, few, many or a size class.

clone_size: few; v_call: TRBV7-9; j_call: TRBJ2-2; d_call: .; cdr3_aa: CASSAQRQVANTGELFF; cdr3_nt: TGTGCCAGCAGCGCGCAGCGACAGGTTGCGAACACCGGGGAGCTGTTTTTT
clone_size: .; v_call: TRBV4-3; j_call: TRBJ2-1; d_call: .; cdr3_aa: CASSQGSGSIYNEQFF; cdr3_nt: TGCGCCAGCAGCCAAGGGTCGGGATCTATCTACAATGAGCAGTTCTTC
clone_size: few; v_call: TRBV4-3; j_call: TRBJ2-1; d_call: TRBD2; cdr3_aa: CASSPLAGVSGPYNEQFF; cdr3_nt: TGCGCCAGCAGCCCTCTAGCGGGGGTATCCGGCCCCTACAATGAGCAGTTCTTC
clone_size: .; v_call: TRBV19; j_call: TRBJ2-6; d_call: .; cdr3_aa: CASSDGLGANVLTF; cdr3_nt: TGTGCCAGTAGTGACGGACTGGGGGCCAACGTCCTGACTTTC
clone_size: few; v_call: TRBV12-3/TRBV12-4; j_call: TRBJ1-2; d_call: .; cdr3_aa: CASSLLGLHYGYTF; cdr3_nt: TGTGCCAGCAGTTTACTGGGCCTTCACTATGGCTACACCTTC
clone_size: many; v_call: TRBV29-1; j_call: TRBJ2-1; d_call: .; cdr3_aa: CSVEEDRGRSYNEQFF; cdr3_nt: TGCAGCGTTGAAGAAGATCGCGGGCGCTCCTACAATGAGCAGTTCTTC
clone_size: few; v_call: TRBV29-1; j_call: TRBJ2-7; d_call: TRBD1; cdr3_aa: CSARTGSSYEQYF; cdr3_nt: TGCAGCGCCCGGACAGGGTCGTCCTACGAGCAGTACTTC
clone_size: .; v_call: TRBV12-3/TRBV12-4; j_call: TRBJ2-2; d_call: .; cdr3_aa: CASSFKGWGAGSGELFF; cdr3_nt: TGTGCCAGCAGTTTTAAGGGCTGGGGGGCCGGTTCCGGGGAGCTGTTTTTT
clone_size: .; v_call: TRBV4-3; j_call: TRBJ2-7; d_call: .; cdr3_aa: CASSQDRELEQYF; cdr3_nt: TGCGCCAGCAGCCAAGATCGGGAGCTTGAGCAGTACTTC
clone_size: few; v_call: TRBV11-2; j_call: TRBJ2-3; d_call: .; cdr3_aa: CASSLDPPDTQYF; cdr3_nt: TGTGCCAGCAGCTTAGACCCGCCCGATACGCAGTATTTT
clone_size: few; v_call: TRBV7-8; j_call: TRBJ2-1; d_call: .; cdr3_aa: CASSLGQGRVNEQFF; cdr3_nt: TGTGCCAGCAGCTTAGGTCAGGGCAGGGTCAATGAGCAGTTCTTC
clone_size: many; v_call: TRBV6-2/TRBV6-3; j_call: TRBJ2-1; d_call: .; cdr3_aa: CASSQDSPYNEQFF; cdr3_nt: TGTGCCAGCAGCCAAGACTCCCCCTACAATGAGCAGTTCTTC
clone_size: .; v_call: TRBV29-1; j_call: TRBJ1-2; d_call: .; cdr3_aa: CSVAALRGYTF; cdr3_nt: TGCAGCGTGGCTGCGCTCCGGGGCTACACCTTC
clone_size: .; v_call: TRBV5-1; j_call: TRBJ2-7; d_call: .; cdr3_aa: CASSPQQGGPYEQYF; cdr3_nt: TGCGCCAGCAGCCCGCAACAAGGGGGTCCCTACGAGCAGTACTTC
clone_size: few; v_call: TRBV11-2; j_call: TRBJ2-7; d_call: TRBD1; cdr3_aa: CASSLERGREQYF; cdr3_nt: TGTGCCAGCAGCTTAGAGAGGGGGCGCGAGCAGTACTTC
clone_size: few; v_call: TRBV4-1; j_call: TRBJ1-5; d_call: .; cdr3_aa: CASSQGTGSQPQHF; cdr3_nt: TGCGCCAGCAGCCAAGGAACAGGGAGTCAGCCCCAGCATTTT
clone_size: .; v_call: TRBV19; j_call: TRBJ1-2; d_call: .; cdr3_aa: CASSPSRQGEGYTF; cdr3_nt: TGTGCCAGTAGTCCCTCCCGGCAGGGCGAGGGCTACACCTTC
clone_size: .; v_call: TRBV3-1; j_call: TRBJ2-3; d_call: TRBD2; cdr3_aa: CASSHGGGDTQYF; cdr3_nt: TGTGCCAGCAGCCACGGGGGGGGAGATACGCAGTATTTT
clone_size: .; v_call: TRBV15; j_call: TRBJ1-5; d_call: TRBD1; cdr3_aa: CATSTDRGNQPQHF; cdr3_nt: TGTGCCACCAGCACCGACAGGGGCAATCAGCCCCAGCATTTT
clone_size: few; v_call: TRBV7-3; j_call: TRBJ2-1; d_call: TRBD2; cdr3_aa: CASSLLAGDYNEQFF; cdr3_nt: TGTGCCAGCAGCTTACTAGCGGGGGATTACAATGAGCAGTTCTTC
clone_size: few; v_call: TRBV6-5; j_call: TRBJ2-7; d_call: .; cdr3_aa: CASSWGISYEQYF; cdr3_nt: TGTGCCAGCAGCTGGGGCATCTCCTACGAGCAGTACTTC
clone_size: .; v_call: TRBV5-1; j_call: TRBJ1-1; d_call: .; cdr3_aa: CASSFNLGTEAFF; cdr3_nt: TGCGCCAGCAGCTTCAACCTAGGGACAGAAGCTTTCTTT
clone_size: .; v_call: TRBV4-2; j_call: TRBJ2-7; d_call: .; cdr3_aa: CASSQARSEEQYF; cdr3_nt: TGTGCCAGCAGCCAAGCCCGGTCAGAGGAGCAGTACTTC
clone_size: .; v_call: TRBV2; j_call: TRBJ1-2; d_call: .; cdr3_aa: CASTIDSYGYTF; cdr3_nt: TGTGCCAGCACCATCGACAGCTATGGCTACACCTTC
clone_size: few; v_call: TRBV7-9; j_call: TRBJ2-1; d_call: TRBD2; cdr3_aa: CASSATLAGSYNEQFF; cdr3_nt: TGTGCCAGCAGCGCCACACTAGCGGGCTCCTACAATGAGCAGTTCTTC
clone_size: few; v_call: TRBV3-1; j_call: TRBJ2-3; d_call: .; cdr3_aa: CASSQDPNFDTQYF; cdr3_nt: TGTGCCAGCAGCCAAGACCCCAACTTCGATACGCAGTATTTT
clone_size: once; v_call: TRBV10-3; j_call: TRBJ2-2; d_call: .; cdr3_aa: CTISAITGELFF; cdr3_nt: TGTACCATCAGTGCGATCACCGGGGAGCTGTTTTTT
clone_size: few; v_call: TRBV12-3/TRBV12-4; j_call: TRBJ1-5; d_call: .; cdr3_aa: CASSLGWVSQPQHF; cdr3_nt: TGTGCCAGCAGTTTAGGGTGGGTCAGCCAGCCCCAGCATTTT
clone_size: .; v_call: TRBV29-1; j_call: TRBJ2-7; d_call: .; cdr3_aa: CSVETGTPYEQYF; cdr3_nt: TGCAGCGTTGAAACAGGGACTCCCTACGAGCAGTACTTC
clone_size: few; v_call: TRBV7-9; j_call: TRBJ2-5; d_call: .; cdr3_aa: CASSPGTRQETQYF; cdr3_nt: TGTGCCAGCAGCCCCGGGACCCGCCAAGAGACCCAGTACTTC
clone_size: few; v_call: TRBV25-1; j_call: TRBJ2-2; d_call: .; cdr3_aa: CASSEVRTVGTGELFF; cdr3_nt: TGTGCCAGCAGTGAAGTAAGGACAGTAGGCACCGGGGAGCTGTTTTTT
clone_size: .; v_call: TRBV12-5; j_call: TRBJ2-1; d_call: .; cdr3_aa: CASGLGTYNEQFF; cdr3_nt: TGTGCTAGTGGTTTGGGTACTTACAATGAGCAGTTCTTC
clone_size: many; v_call: TRBV3-1; j_call: TRBJ2-2; d_call: TRBD1; cdr3_aa: CASSDSTGGWTGELFF; cdr3_nt: TGTGCCAGCAGCGACTCTACAGGGGGTTGGACCGGGGAGCTGTTTTTT
clone_size: many; v_call: TRBV7-2; j_call: TRBJ2-3; d_call: .; cdr3_aa: CASSYPAQEPHTDTQYF; cdr3_nt: TGTGCCAGCAGCTACCCTGCTCAAGAGCCTCACACAGATACGCAGTATTTT
clone_size: .; v_call: TRBV11-2; j_call: TRBJ2-2; d_call: TRBD2; cdr3_aa: CASSTRTSGGMTTGELFF; cdr3_nt: TGTGCCAGCAGCACCCGGACTAGCGGGGGGATGACCACCGGGGAGCTGTTTTTT
clone_size: .; v_call: TRBV6-5; j_call: TRBJ2-1; d_call: .; cdr3_aa: CASSLDNVLYNEQFF; cdr3_nt: TGTGCCAGCAGTCTAGACAATGTCCTCTACAATGAGCAGTTCTTC
clone_size: .; v_call: TRBV12-3/TRBV12-4; j_call: TRBJ2-2; d_call: TRBD1; cdr3_aa: CASSRTPGQGASGELFF; cdr3_nt: TGTGCCAGCAGTCGGACACCGGGACAGGGGGCATCCGGGGAGCTGTTTTTT
clone_size: few; v_call: TRBV12-3/TRBV12-4; j_call: TRBJ1-1; d_call: .; cdr3_aa: CASSLGGQPNTEAFF; cdr3_nt: TGTGCCAGCAGTTTAGGCGGCCAGCCGAACACTGAAGCTTTCTTT
clone_size: .; v_call: TRBV4-1; j_call: TRBJ1-4; d_call: .; cdr3_aa: CASSPGLGEKLFF; cdr3_nt: TGCGCCAGCAGCCCAGGGTTGGGGGAAAAACTGTTTTTT
clone_size: .; v_call: TRBV7-8; j_call: TRBJ2-7; d_call: TRBD1; cdr3_aa: CASSSGQVAYEQYF; cdr3_nt: TGTGCCAGCAGCTCTGGACAGGTGGCCTACGAGCAGTACTTC
clone_size: few; v_call: TRBV3-1; j_call: TRBJ2-1; d_call: TRBD2; cdr3_aa: CASSQAGTSGDNEQFF; cdr3_nt: TGTGCCAGCAGCCAAGCCGGGACTAGCGGGGACAATGAGCAGTTCTTC
clone_size: .; v_call: TRBV7-9; j_call: TRBJ1-1; d_call: TRBD1; cdr3_aa: CASSSGQGATEAFF; cdr3_nt: TGTGCCAGCAGCTCCGGACAGGGGGCCACTGAAGCTTTCTTT
clone_size: .; v_call: TRBV12-3/TRBV12-4; j_call: TRBJ1-5; d_call: .; cdr3_aa: CASTQEYSNQPQHF; cdr3_nt: TGTGCCAGCACTCAGGAGTATAGCAATCAGCCCCAGCATTTT
clone_size: .; v_call: TRBV12-3/TRBV12-4; j_call: TRBJ2-3; d_call: .; cdr3_aa: CASARALTDTQYF; cdr3_nt: TGTGCCAGTGCCAGGGCCCTCACAGATACGCAGTATTTT
clone_size: .; v_call: TRBV20-1; j_call: TRBJ1-1; d_call: .; cdr3_aa: CSVEAGAMNTEAFF; cdr3_nt: TGCAGTGTCGAAGCTGGGGCCATGAACACTGAAGCTTTCTTT
clone_size: few; v_call: TRBV11-2; j_call: TRBJ2-6; d_call: .; cdr3_aa: CASSLTVRGSGANVLTF; cdr3_nt: TGTGCCAGCAGCTTAACGGTCAGGGGTTCTGGGGCCAACGTCCTGACTTTC
clone_size: few; v_call: TRBV5-5; j_call: TRBJ1-6; d_call: .; cdr3_aa: CASSLWTAGSSSPLHF; cdr3_nt: TGTGCCAGCAGCTTGTGGACGGCAGGGTCAAGTTCACCCCTCCACTTT
clone_size: few; v_call: TRBV28; j_call: TRBJ2-7; d_call: .; cdr3_aa: CASSFGKAYEQYF; cdr3_nt: TGTGCCAGCAGTTTTGGGAAAGCCTACGAGCAGTACTTC
clone_size: .; v_call: TRBV7-9; j_call: TRBJ1-5; d_call: TRBD1; cdr3_aa: CASSTRDRQPQHF; cdr3_nt: TGTGCCAGCAGCACTAGGGACAGGCAGCCCCAGCATTTT
clone_size: few; v_call: TRBV12-3/TRBV12-4; j_call: TRBJ1-5; d_call: .; cdr3_aa: CASSPGKNQPQHF; cdr3_nt: TGTGCCAGCAGTCCCGGGAAAAATCAGCCCCAGCATTTT
clone_size: .; v_call: TRBV6-2/TRBV6-3; j_call: TRBJ2-3; d_call: .; cdr3_aa: CASRVGGGTQYF; cdr3_nt: TGTGCCAGCAGAGTAGGTGGAGGTACGCAGTATTTT